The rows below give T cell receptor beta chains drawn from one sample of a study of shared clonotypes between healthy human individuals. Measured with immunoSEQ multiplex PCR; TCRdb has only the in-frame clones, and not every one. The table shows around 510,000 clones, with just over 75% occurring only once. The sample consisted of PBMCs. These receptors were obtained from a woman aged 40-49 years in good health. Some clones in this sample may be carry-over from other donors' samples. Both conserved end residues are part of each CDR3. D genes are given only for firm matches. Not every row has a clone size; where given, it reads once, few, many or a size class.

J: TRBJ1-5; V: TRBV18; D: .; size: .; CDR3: CASSEGPGQPQHF; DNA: TGTGCCAGCTCAGAGGGACCCGGTCAGCCCCAGCATTTT
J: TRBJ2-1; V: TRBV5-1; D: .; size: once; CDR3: CASSPRHLNEQFF; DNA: TGCGCCAGCAGCCCGCGGCACCTCAATGAGCAGTTCTTC
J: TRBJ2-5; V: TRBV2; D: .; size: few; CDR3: CASRVRETQYF; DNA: TGTGCCAGCAGGGTTAGAGAGACCCAGTACTTC
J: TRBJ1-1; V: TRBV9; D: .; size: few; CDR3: CASERLNTEAFF; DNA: TGTGCCAGTGAAAGGCTGAACACTGAAGCTTTCTTT
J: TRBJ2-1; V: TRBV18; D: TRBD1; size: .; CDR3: CASSPRTGTGAGGHNEQFF; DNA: TGTGCCAGCTCACCACGGACTGGGACAGGGGCCGGGGGTCACAATGAGCAGTTCTTC
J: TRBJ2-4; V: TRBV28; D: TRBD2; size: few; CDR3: CASSGTSGPKNIQYF; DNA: TGTGCCAGCAGTGGGACTAGCGGGCCCAAAAACATTCAGTACTTC
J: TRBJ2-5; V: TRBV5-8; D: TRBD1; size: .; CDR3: CASSLGDRSQETQYF; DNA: TGTGCCAGCAGCTTGGGGGACAGGAGCCAAGAGACCCAGTACTTC
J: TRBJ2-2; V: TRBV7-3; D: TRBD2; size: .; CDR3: CASSFSGPAGVVTGELFF; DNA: TGTGCCAGCAGCTTCTCGGGACCAGCGGGAGTTGTCACCGGGGAGCTGTTTTTT
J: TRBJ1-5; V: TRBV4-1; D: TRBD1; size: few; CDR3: CASSLMTGHQPQHF; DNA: TGCGCCAGCAGCCTAATGACAGGGCACCAGCCCCAGCATTTT
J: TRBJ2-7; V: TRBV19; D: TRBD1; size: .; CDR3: CASSPGQGARYEQYF; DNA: TGTGCCAGTAGCCCGGGACAGGGGGCGCGCTACGAGCAGTACTTC
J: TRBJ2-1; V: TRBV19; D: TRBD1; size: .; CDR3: CASSVTGGKNEQFF; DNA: TGTGCCAGTAGTGTCACAGGGGGCAAGAATGAGCAGTTCTTC
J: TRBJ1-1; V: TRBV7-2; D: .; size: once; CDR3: CASSLDRRMNTEAFF; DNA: TGTGCCAGCAGCTTGGATCGGAGAATGAACACTGAAGCTTTCTTT
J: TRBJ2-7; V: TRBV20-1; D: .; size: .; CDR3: CSARVYEQYF; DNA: TGCAGTGCGAGGGTCTACGAGCAGTACTTC
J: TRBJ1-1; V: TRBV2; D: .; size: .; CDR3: CASSELRVNTEAFF; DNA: TGTGCCAGCAGTGAATTACGGGTGAACACTGAAGCTTTCTTT
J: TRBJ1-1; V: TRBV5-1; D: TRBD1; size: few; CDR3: CASSTRQGYTEAFF; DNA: TGCGCCAGCAGCACAAGACAGGGGTACACTGAAGCTTTCTTT
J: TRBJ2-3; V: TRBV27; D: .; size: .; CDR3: CASSFLDTQYF; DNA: TGTGCCAGCAGTTTCTTAGATACGCAGTATTTT
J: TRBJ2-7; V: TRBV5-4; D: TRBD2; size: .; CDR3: CASSLGLGGTYEQYF; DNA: TGTGCCAGCAGCTTGGGTCTGGGAGGGACCTACGAGCAGTACTTC